What follows are 6 T cell receptor beta chains derived from one specimen sequenced in a study of CD8+ T cells in alopecia areata. The sample's treatment: oral pan-JAK inhibitor, 5-10 mg twice daily. Isolated RNA was reverse transcribed into cDNA used as the sequencing template. TCRdb keeps only in-frame clones here, not all; method: immunoSEQ multiplex PCR. Among 90,000 to 100,000 clones listed, under 70% were seen once. The sample here was CD8+ T cells sorted from blood, taken at week 4, from a patient treated with tofacitinib. These receptors all come from a human donor with alopecia areata.

The chain is built from TRBV27 and TRBJ1-4; D is undetermined. Trimming removed 8 bases at V and 10 bases at J, with 23 bases between. The germline V gene has CDR1 MNHEY and CDR2 SMNVEV (reference sequence). This CDR3 comprises 15 residues. In nucleotides, the CDR3 is TGTGCCAGCTGCATCAAGGGAGGGTTAATCGGAAAACTGTTTTTT. Protein: CASCIKGGLIGKLFF.

The CDR3 region is CASSLRGGASTDTQYF. The CDR3 DNA is TGTGCCAGCAGCTTGCGGGGGGGCGCTAGCACAGATACGCAGTATTTT. The chain recombines TRBV7-8 with TRBJ2-3; the match to TRBD2 covers 9 bases. The CDR3 contains 16 residues. V shed 3 bases and J 0 bases; nucleotides not matched to a gene: 4. The germline CDR1 and CDR2 sequences are SGHVS and FQNEAQ.

The V and J genes are TRBV10-3 and TRBJ1-2; tentative D call: TRBD1 (5 bases). The CDR3 consists of 14 residues. Trimming left V 0 bases short and J 7 bases short, with 12 bases between. CDR1 is ENHRY, CDR2 SYGVKD, per germline. CDR3 DNA sequence: TGTGCCATCAGTGAGTCGACAGAGGAAGGTGGCTACACCTTC. The encoded protein is CAISESTEEGGYTF.

The rearrangement links TRBV7-9 to TRBJ2-6; 8 positions match TRBD1. Germline trimming cut 2 bases from V and 2 bases from J; bases unmatched to any gene: 2. This CDR3 spans 16 amino acids. Germline V gene data show CDR1 as SEHNR and CDR2 as FQNEAQ (reference sequence). The CDR3 DNA reads as TGTGCCAGCAGCTTATCGGACAGGGCTGGGGCCAACGTCCTGACTTTC. This codes for CASSLSDRAGANVLTF. Using reference TRBV7-9 and TRBJ2-6 for the parts outside the CDR3, the full variable domain is DTGVSQNPRHKITKRGQNVTFRCDPISEHNRLYWYRQTLGQGPEFLTYFQNEAQLEKSRLLSDRFSAERPKGSFSTLEIQRTEQGDSAMYLCASSLSDRAGANVLTFGAGSRLTVL.

The rearrangement links TRBV29-1 to TRBJ2-5; 7 bases fit TRBD1. J gave up 3 bases and V 1 base, and 5 bases lay outside the gene matches. The CDR3 is made up of 14 amino acids. The germline gives CDR1 SQVTM, CDR2 ANQGSEA. The CDR3 coding sequence is TGCAGCGTTGAAGGTACAGGGGTTGAAGAGACCCAGTACTTC. Its protein product is CSVEGTGVEETQYF.

This clone came up a few times. This chain joins TRBV7-9 and TRBJ2-5, with 7 bases fitting TRBD2. Germline V gene lookup returns CDR1 SEHNR and CDR2 FQNEAQ (reference sequence). CDR3 length: 14 amino acids. Trimming took 5 bases from V and 2 from J; bases not matched to a gene: 5. DNA for the CDR3: TGTGCCAGCAGCCACGGGACTATACAAGAGACCCAGTACTTC. Translation gives CASSHGTIQETQYF.